These T cell receptor beta chains were read from a single sample in a study of T cell repertoires in cytomegalovirus infection. MiXCR, run by TCRdb on the reads, gives a single entry per CDR3 protein. In the table there are around 74,000 distinct CDR3 sequences, roughly 3.5% of which are singletons. Sequencing input: PBMCs. These TCRs come from a human donor in good health (CMV status not recorded). Some clones in this sample may be carry-over from other donors' samples. The CDR3 runs from the conserved cysteine through the conserved F or W. The order of the fields is D gene, clone size, V gene, J gene, CDR3 DNA, CDR3 protein. A D gene is named only where the DNA matches it firmly. Size is stated as once, few, many, or a class for an expanded clone.

NA	many	TRBV7-2	TRBJ2-5	TGTGCCAGCAGCTTAAAGCAGACCCAGTACTTC	CASSLKQTQYF
NA	many	TRBV4-1	TRBJ1-1	TGCGCCAGCAGCCAAGTTACCTCGAACACTGAAGCTTTCTTT	CASSQVTSNTEAFF
TRBD1	many	TRBV6-6	TRBJ1-1	TGTGCCAGCAGTACCTACAGGGGGCAGAAGTCTGAAGCTTTCTTT	CASSTYRGQKSEAFF
TRBD2	many	TRBV4-2	TRBJ2-3	TGTGCCAGCAGCCAAGACGGCGGGGGGGCAGATACGCAGTATTTT	CASSQDGGGADTQYF
NA	many	TRBV4-3	TRBJ1-2	TGCGCCAGCAGCCAAGACCGCCGTGACTATGGCTACACCTTC	CASSQDRRDYGYTF
TRBD1	many	TRBV7-3	TRBJ2-1	TGTGCCAGCAGCCTGACAGGGGGGGGATACAATGAGCAGTTCTTC	CASSLTGGGYNEQFF
NA	many	TRBV28	TRBJ2-7	TGTGCCAGCAGTTTTTTCATCCAGTGGGGGCTGAGCTCCTACGAGCAGTACTTC	CASSFFIQWGLSSYEQYF
NA	many	TRBV29-1	TRBJ1-1	TGCAGCTTTTGCACAGGGCCCTTGAACACTGAAGCTTTCTTT	CSFCTGPLNTEAFF
NA	many	TRBV7-2	TRBJ2-3	TGTGCCAGCAGCTTAGATAGGCAGGGTTACACAGATACGCAGTATTTT	CASSLDRQGYTDTQYF
TRBD1	many	TRBV7-8	TRBJ2-7	TGTGCCAGCAGCGACAGGGGGATCGACGAGCAGTACTTC	CASSDRGIDEQYF
NA	many	TRBV2	TRBJ1-1	TGTGCCAGCACCCCAGGGTTGGGCACTGAAGCTTTCTTT	CASTPGLGTEAFF
NA	many	TRBV12-3/TRBV12-4	TRBJ1-1	TGTGCCAGCAGTTTATCGGCGACAGGAGGTGGTGAAGCTTTCTTT	CASSLSATGGGEAFF
NA	many	TRBV29-1	TRBJ1-5	TGCAGCGTTGAATCAGGGAATCAGCCCCAGCATTTT	CSVESGNQPQHF
NA	many	TRBV20-1	TRBJ2-7	TGCAGTGCTGCCACCGGGGCCCGCTTAGAGCAGTACTTC	CSAATGARLEQYF
TRBD1	many	TRBV27	TRBJ1-1	TGTGCCAGCATTCCTCAGGCAGGGGGAACTGAAGCTTTCTTT	CASIPQAGGTEAFF
NA	many	TRBV7-2	TRBJ1-2	TGTGCCAGCACCCTTCCGGCCAAAGTAGGTGGCTACACCTTC	CASTLPAKVGGYTF
NA	many	TRBV6-1	TRBJ2-7	TGTGCCAGCAGCCCAAAGGGGGGCGGATGGGCCTACGAGCAGTACTTC	CASSPKGGGWAYEQYF
NA	many	TRBV7-2	TRBJ2-3	TGTGCCAGCAGCTTCTGGAGGGGGCAGGAAGGGGATACGCAGTATTTT	CASSFWRGQEGDTQYF
TRBD2	many	TRBV3-1	TRBJ2-1	TGTGCCAGCAGACCCGCTGGCGGGGGGACGGGTGAGCAGTTCTTC	CASRPAGGGTGEQFF
NA	many	TRBV12-3/TRBV12-4	TRBJ1-2	TGTGCCAGCAGCTCACAGGGATATGGCTACACCTTC	CASSSQGYGYTF
NA	many	TRBV15	TRBJ2-7	TGTGCCACCAGCAGAGAGGGCCCTCGGGAGCAGTACTTC	CATSREGPREQYF
NA	many	TRBV3-1	TRBJ2-4	TGTGCCAGCAGCCAGCGGGGACTAGCCAAAAACATTCAGTACTTC	CASSQRGLAKNIQYF
TRBD1	many	TRBV7-2	TRBJ2-4	TGTGCCAGCAGCCCCCAACCCCCAGGGGGTTTAATAGCCAAAAACATTCAGTACTTC	CASSPQPPGGLIAKNIQYF
TRBD2	few	TRBV20-1	TRBJ2-3	TGCAGTGCTAGTGGGGCGGGGGGGCGAGTCACAGATACGCAGTATTTT	CSASGAGGRVTDTQYF
TRBD1	many	TRBV28	TRBJ2-7	TGTGCCAGCAGTTCGATGGACAGGGGATTTTCGGCCTACGAGCAGTACTTC	CASSSMDRGFSAYEQYF
NA	many	TRBV7-2	TRBJ2-1	TGTGCCAGCACCCGAGGGAATGAGCAGTTCTTC	CASTRGNEQFF
NA	many	TRBV19	TRBJ1-2	TGTGCCAGTAGTATAGAGTACGGCTATGGCTACACCTTC	CASSIEYGYGYTF
NA	many	TRBV5-1	TRBJ1-2	TGCGCCAGCAGCTTGGAAGCGACAATGCCTAACTATGGCTACACCTTC	CASSLEATMPNYGYTF
NA	many	TRBV7-2	TRBJ2-7	TGTGCCAGCAGCTTAAAGGGGACCTCCTACGAGCAGTACTTC	CASSLKGTSYEQYF
NA	many	TRBV7-2	TRBJ1-5	TGTGCCAGCAGCCTTCGGACCGGGACGGGCCAGCCCCAGCATTTT	CASSLRTGTGQPQHF
NA	medium-sized	TRBV7-2	TRBJ2-1	TGTGCCAGCAGCTTAGGAGGGCCACCCTACAATGAGCAGTTCTTC	CASSLGGPPYNEQFF
NA	many	TRBV7-2	TRBJ1-2	TGTGCCAGCAGCTTAGCGCCGCCAGGGGTGGGGGTCTATGGCTACACCTTC	CASSLAPPGVGVYGYTF
TRBD2	many	TRBV6-2/TRBV6-3	TRBJ2-7	TGTGCCAGCAGTTACCCGATTGGGCGGGGGACCACCTACGAGCAGTACTTC	CASSYPIGRGTTYEQYF
NA	many	TRBV6-6	TRBJ1-3	TGTGCCAGCAGTTACTCTGAGGGGCTGTCTGGAAACACCATATATTTT	CASSYSEGLSGNTIYF
TRBD1	many	TRBV27	TRBJ1-5	TGTGCCAGCAGGGCTGGACAGGGAGCTCGGCCCCAGCATTTT	CASRAGQGARPQHF
NA	many	TRBV7-8	TRBJ1-2	TGTGCCAGCAGCTTAGGGCAGGGCGCCCATGGCTACACCTTC	CASSLGQGAHGYTF
NA	many	TRBV7-9	TRBJ1-2	TGTGCCAGCAGCTTAGATGTGATATACACCTTC	CASSLDVIYTF
TRBD1	many	TRBV6-2/TRBV6-3	TRBJ2-7	TGTGCCAGCAGTTACATGGGACAGGACTACGAGCAGTACTTC	CASSYMGQDYEQYF
NA	many	TRBV5-1	TRBJ1-1	TGCGCCAGTGGGCTGGGGGGCGTCATGAACACTGAAGCTTTCTTT	CASGLGGVMNTEAFF